This TCR beta chain was captured by sequencing in a study of T cells in Graves' hyperthyroidism and ophthalmopathy (dated by TCRdb to about 2019). Study-wide context: Peripheral blood was sampled at the time of initial diagnosis, prior to any treatment. Following sampling, methimazole starting at 30 mg daily was given to hyperthyroidism patients, and high-dose intravenous methylprednisolone was given to ophthalmopathy patients. In more than five Graves' hyperthyroidism patients, the study also compared T-cell repertoires from thyroid tissue with T-cell repertoires from blood. An independent validation cohort of under 20 hyperthyroidism patients and 17 patients who later progressed to ophthalmopathy tested prospective prediction of ophthalmopathy. TCR V-J signatures able to tell the groups apart were searched for in a discovery cohort of more than 90 patients, of whom more than 40 had Graves' ophthalmopathy and about 55 had stable Graves' hyperthyroidism. The 100 or so discovery patients were randomly split 7:3 into training and test sets. The paper reports TCR Vbeta CDR3 sequencing of approximately 140 peripheral blood samples: 43 ophthalmopathy, fewer than 85 hyperthyroidism and 17 progressor patients. Study-wide conclusions, independent of this receptor: Sample size was not statistically predetermined, and blinding of investigators to group allocation was not performed. Blood samples also contained most of the expanded thyroid clonotypes (frequency above 0.001), which suggests that blood repertoires may reflect thyroid immune responses. In validation, progression to ophthalmopathy was predicted by the model with roughly 71% sensitivity and roughly 72% specificity, a median of roughly 6 months before onset. A 13 V-J signature model separated ophthalmopathy from stable hyperthyroidism, with roughly 88% sensitivity and roughly 84% specificity in cross-validation and 80%/75% in testing.

Ophthalmopathy patients had moderately to severely active disease, with a Clinical Activity Score of 3 or more, a NOSPECS grade of 4 or more, and a disease duration of less than 3 months. Exclusion was applied to patients with uncontrolled infections, other autoimmune diseases, pregnancy or lactation. Diagnoses relied on clinical symptoms, serum thyroxine and TRAb, thyroid ultrasound and orbital computed tomography. PBMCs were isolated from more than 8 ml of fresh peripheral blood by Ficoll-Paque density gradient centrifugation. Total RNA was extracted with Trizol reagent, and quality was checked on an Agilent 2100 Bioanalyzer. This clonotype was seen ten or more times. Its target antigen remains unknown. Base qualities are not at hand, and no much larger clone is one base apart. TCR beta CDR3 regions were amplified from RNA transcripts. The first round of RT-PCR for the TCR CDR3 was performed with the HTBI primer set and the Qiagen OneStep RT-PCR kit. Libraries were constructed in a second round of multiplex PCR, after which size selection and purification were carried out. The libraries were sequenced on an Illumina HiSeq2000 using paired-end 100 bp reads. In the authors' own workflow: SOAPnuke was used to process the raw data, throwing out any read that contained adapters or uncalled bases, had a mean Phred below 15, or lacked an exact constant-primer or identifier match. COPE v1.2.5 was used to merge the high-quality paired reads, and each unique nucleotide sequence was defined as a clonotype. MiTCR v1.1 was used to align clonotypes to the IMGT TRBV, TRBD and TRBJ reference segments. Analysis was restricted to V-J combinations with a frequency above 0.0001, which covered 99.2% of repertoires. A TCS score was defined as the ratio between F50 (clonal expansion) and ExV (chaos), using BLOSUM62-based TCRdist between CDR3 peptides within each V-J. Welch's t-statistics and random forest reduced just over 500 V-J features to roughly 13, which were used in a naive Bayes classifier (R e1071). The public reads were quality trimmed at Q25 with fastp and then assembled into clones with MiXCR by TCRdb, keeping productive beta chains. Rows matching on CDR3 protein sequence are summarized as one entry with the most common DNA and genes. TCRdb, rather than the study authors, made the V and J calls. This sample comprises 450,000 to 500,000 distinct CDR3 sequences, about 22% of them detected only once. Of the sample, about 53% falls within the top ten clones.

From its cysteine to its phenylalanine, the CDR3 spans 14 amino acids. The DNA shown is the 42-base CDR3, in frame from base 1. From a lookup of the germline V gene, CDR1 and CDR2 are SGHAT and FQNNGV. V is clipped by 0 bases and J by 1 base, and the sequence between their germline boundaries is 7 bases long. The V and J segments used are TRBV11-2 and TRBJ2-7; the D gene is not confidently resolved. The specimen was blood. This clonotype was obtained from a woman aged 70-85 years with Graves' ophthalmopathy. The CDR3 region reads CASSLELNSYEQYF. The sequence in DNA is TGTGCCAGCAGCTTAGAGCTCAATTCCTACGAGCAGTACTTC. Beyond the CDR3, the reference TRBV11-2 and TRBJ2-7 genes provide the residues; the full variable domain reads: EAGVAQSPRYKIIEKRQSVAFWCNPISGHATLYWYQQILGQGPKLLIQFQNNGVVDDSQLPKDRFSAERLKGVDSTLKIQPAKLEDSAVYLCASSLELNSYEQYFGPGTRLTVT.